Following are 18 T cell receptor beta chains from one sample sequenced in a study of T-cell reconstitution after alpha-beta-depleted transplantation in children. Preparation of the TCRbeta library involved a method that used unique molecular identifiers. TCRdb called the PCR reads again in MiXCR, with one record for every CDR3 protein. The sample records more than 120,000 distinct CDR3 sequences, around 9% being singletons. The specimen was PBMCs, mostly from graft donor cells, collected 180 days after TCRalphabeta/CD19-depleted stem cell transplant. All receptors come from a female patient between 2 and 15 years old who had a stem cell transplant for congenital amegakaryocytic thrombocytopenia, so the T cells may come from the graft donor.

Many counts were recorded for this clonotype. The chain links TRBV29-1 to TRBJ2-3, with 13 bases fitting TRBD2. Germline lookup yields CDR1 SQVTM and CDR2 ANQGSEA. V shed 6 bases, J shed 10 bases, and the junction held 7 bases outside the gene matches. The length of the CDR3 is 13 residues. CDR3 in DNA: TGCAGCGTCGAGGGACTAGCGGGGTTAGCGCAGTATTTT. Its protein is CSVEGLAGLAQYF.

This clonotype was seen at least ten times. CDR3 coding DNA: TGTGCCAGCAGCTTGGGGGTCAACGAGCAGTACTTC. It codes for CASSLGVNEQYF. This chain connects TRBV7-2 to TRBJ2-7; the D call may be TRBD1 or TRBD2 (5 bases each). Germline V lookup: CDR1 SGHTA, CDR2 FQGNSA. The CDR3 has 12 residues. V gave up 3 bases and J gave up 5 bases, with 8 bases separating them.

The sample holds many counts of this clonotype. The CDR3 is CASTTAGGGADTQYF. The CDR3 DNA reads TGTGCCAGCACCACCGCAGGGGGGGGCGCAGATACGCAGTATTTT. The chain employs TRBV28 and TRBJ2-3, with D perhaps TRBD1 or TRBD2 (7 bases each). Germline lookup yields CDR1 MDHEN and CDR2 SYDVKM. The CDR3 sequence is 15 residues long. Deletions cut 7 bases from V and 4 bases from J, with 18 bases between. Filled out from reference TRBV28 and TRBJ2-3, the complete variable domain reads DVKVTQSSRYLVKRTGEKVFLECVQDMDHENMFWYRQDPGLGLRLIYFSYDVKMKEKGDIPEGYSVSREKKERFSLILESASTNQTSMYLCASTTAGGGADTQYFGPGTRLTVL.

This clonotype has a count of ten or more. V usage is TRBV28 and J usage is TRBJ2-2, with TRBD1 as a possible D gene (5 bases). Trimming stripped 2 bases from V and 1 base from J, with 8 bases between. The CDR3 runs 15 residues. Germline lookup yields CDR1 MDHEN and CDR2 SYDVKM. CDR3 nucleotide sequence: TGTGCCAGCAGTTTAGGACACGTGAACACCGGGGAGCTGTTTTTT. Amino acids: CASSLGHVNTGELFF.

This clonotype appeared many times. The chain has TRBV20-1 and TRBJ2-3, with TRBD2 identical over 10 bases. There are 16 residues in the CDR3. V gave up 5 bases and J gave up 1 base; unmatched junction bases: 9. Germline values: CDR1 DFQATT, CDR2 SNEGSKA (reference sequence). CDR3 nucleotide sequence: TGCAGTGCTGGCGCCTCTAGCGGGGGAGGCACAGATACGCAGTATTTT. This encodes CSAGASSGGGTDTQYF.

This clonotype was observed at least ten times. DNA of the CDR3: TGCAGCGTTGCCCCGAGGGCAACTAATGAAAAACTGTTTTTT. As protein: CSVAPRATNEKLFF. The J gene is TRBJ1-4, the V gene TRBV29-1; D call uncertain. Trimming removed 4 bases from V and 0 bases from J, with 9 bases in between. The germline CDR1 and CDR2 sequences are SQVTM and ANQGSEA. This CDR3 has 14 residues.

This clonotype was detected only a few times. The rearrangement joins TRBV5-1 to TRBJ2-7; D remains ambiguous. Germline V CDR1 and CDR2: SGHRS, YFSETQ. The CDR3 loop spans 15 amino acids. V was pared by 3 bases and J by 2 bases, with 15 bases between. The CDR3 here is CASSWAGSSTYEQYF. The CDR3 region has the DNA TGCGCCAGCAGCTGGGCTGGCAGTTCCACCTACGAGCAGTACTTC.

This clonotype has at least ten counts. The V and J genes are TRBV20-1 and TRBJ1-4, with a possible D match to TRBD1 (5 bases). Germline values: CDR1 DFQATT, CDR2 SNEGSKA (reference sequence). CDR3 length equals 14 residues. Trimming shortened V by 7 bases and J by 2 bases, and 14 bases separated the two germline ends. CDR3 amino acids: CSGTGGATNEKLFF. The CDR3 region has the DNA TGCAGTGGGACCGGAGGGGCCACTAATGAAAAACTGTTTTTT.

The rearrangement uses TRBV3-1 and TRBJ2-7; the match to TRBD1 covers 8 bases. This CDR3 region has 12 residues. V lost 6 bases and J lost 6; bases outside the gene matches: 4. Germline V gene lookup returns CDR1 LGHDT and CDR2 YNNKEL (reference sequence). The CDR3: CASRYTGGEQYF. CDR3 bases: TGTGCCAGCAGGTATACAGGGGGCGAGCAGTACTTC.

This clonotype was observed a few times. This sequence joins TRBV6-2 or TRBV6-3 and TRBJ2-5, with TRBD1 matching over 8 bases. J lost 5 bases, V lost 6 bases, and 11 bases had no gene match. CDR1 is MNHEY and CDR2 is SVGEGT in the germline V gene. This CDR3 has 15 residues. DNA of the CDR3: TGTGCCAGCAGGACAGGACAGGGCCCGCGGGAGACCCAGTACTTC. Its translation is CASRTGQGPRETQYF.

This clonotype was counted at least ten times. The chain joins TRBV20-1 to TRBJ2-1, with 7 bases fitting TRBD2. The germline CDR1 and CDR2 sequences are DFQATT and SNEGSKA (reference sequence). CDR3 length equals 14 residues. With 2 bases clipped from V and 7 bases from J, the junction kept 8 bases outside the gene matches. This chain's CDR3 is CSARRRGSTNEQFF. CDR3 bases: TGCAGTGCTAGACGGCGGGGGTCGACGAATGAGCAGTTCTTC.

This chain joins TRBV25-1 and TRBJ2-1; possible D gene TRBD1, 6 bases. Germline lookup yields CDR1 MGHDK and CDR2 SYGVNS. Trimming stripped 8 bases from V and 8 bases from J, with 7 bases between. CDR3 length: 10 residues. The CDR3 region is CASWGHEQFF. The DNA for the CDR3 is TGTGCCAGCTGGGGGCATGAGCAGTTCTTC.

This clonotype has only a few counts. The V and J genes are TRBV20-1 and TRBJ2-7, with D possibly being TRBD2 (6 bases). The CDR3 contains 13 residues. From germline, CDR1 is DFQATT and CDR2 SNEGSKA (reference sequence). CDR3 region: CRAGTPDIYEQYF. The DNA for the CDR3 is TGCAGAGCAGGGACTCCCGACATCTACGAGCAGTACTTC.

This chain links TRBV19 with TRBJ2-1; the D is unclear. Trimming removed 1 base from V and 2 bases from J, with 6 bases in between. The CDR3 is made up of 14 amino acids. The germline V gene encodes CDR1 LNHDA and CDR2 SQIVND (reference sequence). The CDR3 DNA is TGTGCCAGTAGTATAGGGGCCACCTACAATGAGCAGTTCTTC. Translated, it gives CASSIGATYNEQFF. The variable domain in full, with the rest retrieved from reference TRBV19 and TRBJ2-1, is DGGITQSPKYLFRKEGQNVTLSCEQNLNHDAMYWYRQDPGQGLRLIYYSQIVNDFQKGDIAEGYSVSREKKESFPLTVTSAQKNPTAFYLCASSIGATYNEQFFGPGTRLTVL.

This clonotype was detected only a few times. The chain carries TRBV13 and TRBJ1-1, with TRBD1 as a possible D gene (6 bases). CDR1 and CDR2 (germline): PRHDT, FYEKMQ (reference sequence). The ends were cut back, 2 bases at V and 2 bases at J, with 12 bases in the middle. The CDR3 is 15 amino acids. CDR3 residues: CASSLYGQRNTEAFF. The CDR3 DNA sequence: TGTGCCAGCAGCTTATATGGACAGAGAAACACTGAAGCTTTCTTT.

This clonotype was counted many times. J is TRBJ2-3 and V is TRBV2; tentative D call: TRBD1 (5 bases). The germline V gene has CDR1 SNHLY and CDR2 FYNNEI. The V end was cut by 1 base, the J end by 5 bases, with 10 bases between. CDR3 length: 14 residues. The CDR3 DNA reads TGTGCCAGCAGTGAAGTAGGGGTGCAAGATACGCAGTATTTT. Its translation: CASSEVGVQDTQYF. The full variable domain, rest sourced from reference TRBV2 and TRBJ2-3, is EPEVTQTPSHQVTQMGQEVILRCVPISNHLYFYWYRQILGQKVEFLVSFYNNEISEKSEIFDDQFSVERPDGSNFTLKIRSTKLEDSAMYFCASSEVGVQDTQYFGPGTRLTVL.

Ten or more counts support this clonotype. The rearrangement links TRBV7-8 to TRBJ2-6; D ambiguous. The V gene's germline CDR1 is SGHVS and CDR2 FQNEAQ. Trimming took 1 base from V and 0 from J, leaving 4 bases between them. The CDR3 is 15 residues long. The CDR3 sequence: CASSLGYSGANVLTF. The CDR3 DNA sequence: TGTGCCAGCAGCTTAGGGTACTCTGGGGCCAACGTCCTGACTTTC.

This clonotype was counted a few times. This chain joins TRBV4-1 and TRBJ2-5, with 9 nucleotides matching TRBD1. Germline CDR1 is MGHRA and CDR2 is YSYEKL. The V gene end was trimmed by 0 bases and the J gene end by 4 bases; junction bases not matched to a gene: 9. The CDR3 has 17 residues. The CDR3, as DNA: TGCGCCAGCAGCCAAGAGTCGTTCGGGACAGGGTCAGAGACCCAGTACTTC. Its translation: CASSQESFGTGSETQYF.